This TCR beta chain was retrieved from a study of blood T cell repertoires in COVID-19. About the study: The samples span acute and convalescent COVID-19 from the United States, Italy and Spain. Sample material is recorded as cDNA or gDNA derived from T cells, B-cell-depleted T cells, or PBMCs.

Libraries were prepared by immunoSEQ multiplex PCR; TCRdb keeps only in-frame clonotypes and omits some of them. The sample lists 80,000 to 90,000 clones; about 88% were seen once. Trimming at V came to 0 bases and at J to 1 base, leaving 14 bases not matched to a gene. The V gene's germline CDR1 is MNHNS and CDR2 SASEGT. The CDR3 runs to 19 residues. This receptor was identified in a man older than 75 with active or convalescent COVID-19. Input material: peripheral blood. The genes are TRBV6-1 and TRBJ2-7; 8 nucleotides agree with TRBD2. The CDR3: CASSEASIRTSFRSYEQYF. The CDR3 nucleotides are TGTGCCAGCAGTGAAGCGTCGATTCGGACTAGCTTTCGGTCCTACGAGCAGTACTTC.